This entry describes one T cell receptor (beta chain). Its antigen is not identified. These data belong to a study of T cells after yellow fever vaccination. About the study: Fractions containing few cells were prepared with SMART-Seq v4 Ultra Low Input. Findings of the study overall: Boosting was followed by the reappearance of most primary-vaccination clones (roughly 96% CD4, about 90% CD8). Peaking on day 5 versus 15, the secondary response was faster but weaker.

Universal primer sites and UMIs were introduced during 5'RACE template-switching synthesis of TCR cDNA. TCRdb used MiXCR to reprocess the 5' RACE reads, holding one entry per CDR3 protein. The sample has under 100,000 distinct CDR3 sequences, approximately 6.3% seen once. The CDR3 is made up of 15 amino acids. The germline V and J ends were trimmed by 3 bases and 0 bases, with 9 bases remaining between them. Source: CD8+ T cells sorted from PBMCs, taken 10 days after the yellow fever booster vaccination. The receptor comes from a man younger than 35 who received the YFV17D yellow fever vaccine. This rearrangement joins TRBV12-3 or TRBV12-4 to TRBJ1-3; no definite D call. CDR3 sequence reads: CASSFVGYSGNTIYF. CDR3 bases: TGTGCCAGCAGTTTCGTGGGATACTCTGGAAACACCATATATTTT.